These 25 T cell receptor beta chains originate from one sample sequenced in a study of cytomegalovirus exposure and HLA in healthy donors. The primer mix had 60 Vbeta and 13 Jbeta primers. The method was immunoSEQ multiplex PCR; TCRdb's version includes in-frame clones alone and lacks a portion of them. Of 200,000 to 250,000 clones in the sample, roughly 83% are singletons; the top ten hold about 1.4%. Material: PBMCs. These receptors were obtained from a girl aged 10 to 17 in good health and CMV-seronegative.

This sequence joins TRBV7-2 and TRBJ1-1; 7 nucleotides align to TRBD1. Germline loops: CDR1 SGHTA, CDR2 FQGNSA. The CDR3 has 17 amino acids. V shed 1 base and J 4 bases; nucleotides not matched to a gene: 12. The DNA of the CDR3 is TGTGCCAGCAGCTTAGTAACCGGCAGGGGGGCTTTCACTGAAGCTTTCTTT. It codes for CASSLVTGRGAFTEAFF.

The chain links TRBV7-6 to TRBJ2-2; the D is unclear. V was cut by 1 base and J by 9 bases, with 6 bases left in between. This CDR3 is 12 amino acids long. CDR1 is SGHVS and CDR2 is FNYEAQ in the germline V gene. CDR3 nucleotides: TGTGCCAGCAGCTTAGGGCCCCGGGAGCTGTTTTTT. It translates to CASSLGPRELFF.

The chain joins TRBV6-5 to TRBJ2-3; D unresolved. CDR3 size: 11 residues. V was shortened by 6 bases and J by 6 bases, with 7 bases between the two germline ends. In germline, CDR1 is MNHEY, CDR2 SVGAGI. CDR3 loop: CASRQVDTQYF. The CDR3 nucleotides read TGTGCCAGCAGACAAGTTGATACGCAGTATTTT.

The gene calls are TRBV19 and TRBJ1-2; no clear D. Germline V lookup: CDR1 LNHDA, CDR2 SQIVND (reference sequence). The CDR3 is made up of 14 amino acids. Trimming took off 4 bases at V and 2 bases at J, with 11 bases between the two ends. CDR3 in amino acids: CASSRYSTNYGYTF. The CDR3, as DNA: TGTGCCAGTAGTAGATACTCAACGAACTATGGCTACACCTTC.

The V and J genes are TRBV27 and TRBJ2-2, with a tentative D call TRBD1 (6 bases). The CDR3 length is 12 residues. The ends were cut back, 4 bases at V and 12 bases at J, with 12 bases in the middle. Germline CDR1 reads MNHEY; CDR2 reads SMNVEV (reference sequence). CDR3 protein: CASSSTGMKLFF. CDR3 coding DNA: TGTGCCAGCAGTTCAACAGGGATGAAGCTGTTTTTT.

The chain combines TRBV2 with TRBJ2-4; 7 bases match TRBD1. This CDR3 spans 12 amino acids. V shed 6 bases and J 7 bases; nucleotides not matched to a gene: 3. In germline, CDR1 is SNHLY, CDR2 FYNNEI. Written as DNA, the CDR3 is TGTGCCAGCAGGAAGACAGGGAACATTCAGTACTTC. Protein sequence: CASRKTGNIQYF.

This chain links TRBV29-1 with TRBJ2-1, with D perhaps matching TRBD2 (6 bases). The CDR3 has 14 residues. Germline V lookup: CDR1 SQVTM, CDR2 ANQGSEA. Trimming took off 7 bases at V and 9 bases at J, with 22 bases between the two ends. CDR3 sequence reads: CSAEGGANWREQFF. The CDR3 region has the DNA TGCAGCGCAGAAGGCGGGGCCAATTGGCGTGAGCAGTTCTTC.

This clone was observed a handful of times. The chain combines TRBV6-4 with TRBJ2-1; TRBD2 aligns across 12 bases. CDR1 is MRHNA, CDR2 SNTAGT, per germline. The CDR3 has 15 amino acids. V lost 6 bases to trimming and J lost 6 bases; unmatched junction nucleotides: 6. The CDR3 DNA sequence: TGTGCCAGCAGAGAGACTAGCGGGAGCTCCAATGAGCAGTTCTTC. Its translation: CASRETSGSSNEQFF.

The gene calls are TRBV28 and TRBJ2-7, with no clear D. The CDR3 is 11 amino acids. The V gene lost 4 bases and the J gene lost 9 bases, with 10 bases spanning the gap. Germline V gene sequence: CDR1 MDHEN, CDR2 SYDVKM. The CDR3 loop is CASSSSIPQYF. The CDR3 coding sequence is TGTGCCAGCAGTTCTAGTATTCCGCAGTACTTC.

This clone was detected only once. The chain carries TRBV4-3 and TRBJ1-2; 8 bases are shared with TRBD1. CDR1 and CDR2 (germline): LGHNA, YSLEER. CDR3 size: 14 residues. J was trimmed by 5 bases and V by 4 bases; bases with no gene match: 6. CDR3 residues: CASSLDTGGYGYTF. The CDR3 nucleotides read TGCGCCAGCAGCCTAGACACAGGGGGGTATGGCTACACCTTC.

V and J are TRBV19 and TRBJ2-1; D perhaps matches TRBD2 (7 bases). Between the trimmed V and J ends, which lost 7 bases and 13 bases, there was a span of 23 bases. CDR1 and CDR2 (germline): LNHDA, SQIVND (reference sequence). The CDR3 has 14 amino acids. CDR3 in DNA: TGTGCCAGTACCAAGGGGGGGGCGAGGGGCCCACAGTTCTTC. Its translation is CASTKGGARGPQFF.

V gene TRBV6-5 combines with J gene TRBJ2-1; 8 positions agree with TRBD1. The trim removed 6 bases at V and 4 bases at J, leaving 8 bases unmatched. The CDR3 has 15 amino acids. Per germline, CDR1 MNHEY and CDR2 SVGAGI. The CDR3 spells CASSQTGTGYNEQFF. CDR3 nucleotides: TGTGCCAGCAGCCAGACAGGGACAGGTTACAATGAGCAGTTCTTC.

V gene TRBV2 combines with J gene TRBJ2-5; tentative D call: TRBD1 (6 bases). The J call is uncertain, as TRBJ2-7 better fits the DNA end. Germline V gives CDR1 SNHLY, CDR2 FYNNEI. The CDR3 is 12 amino acids. This chain's CDR3 is CASGQGLYEQYF. DNA for the CDR3: TGTGCCAGTGGGCAGGGGCTCTACGAGCAGTACTTC.

The V and J genes are TRBV4-1 and TRBJ2-1; tentative D call: TRBD2 (6 bases). With 0 bases removed from V and 4 bases from J, the gap between germline ends came to 16 bases. The CDR3 is made up of 17 amino acids. Per germline, CDR1 MGHRA and CDR2 YSYEKL. The CDR3 sequence is CASSQETGTVDYNEQFF. The CDR3 region has the DNA TGCGCCAGCAGCCAAGAAACCGGGACTGTAGATTACAATGAGCAGTTCTTC.

The chain is built from TRBV5-6 and TRBJ1-1; D is possibly TRBD1 (6 bases). The CDR3 is 14 residues long. The V end was cut by 4 bases, the J end by 0 bases, with 10 bases between. CDR1 and CDR2 from the germline V gene are SGHDT and YYEEEE. In nucleotides, the CDR3 is TGTGCCAGCAGCGGCGCAGGGGTGAACACTGAAGCTTTCTTT. Amino acid sequence: CASSGAGVNTEAFF.

In DNA form, the CDR3 reads TGTGCCAGCAGCCATCTACAGTGGACAAGGGTACCCTCTGGGGCCAACGTCCTGACTTTC. Its translation is CASSHLQWTRVPSGANVLTF. This rearrangement joins TRBV5-8 to TRBJ2-6; possible D gene TRBD1, 5 bases. Germline CDR1 and CDR2: SGHTS and YDEGEE. V gave up 4 bases and J gave up 0 bases, with 23 bases separating them. This CDR3 comprises 20 residues.

The CDR3 region has the DNA TGTGCCAGCAGTTTATATTGGGGGGACAGGGGCGGGAGTCCGGTGAATGAAAAACTGTTTTTT. Its protein is CASSLYWGDRGGSPVNEKLFF. The genes are TRBV28 and TRBJ1-4; TRBD1 aligns across 10 bases. The CDR3 is made up of 21 amino acids. Trimming removed 1 base from V and 5 bases from J; junction bases left unmatched: 19. Germline CDR1 reads MDHEN; CDR2 reads SYDVKM.

The chain couples TRBV19 to TRBJ2-3; 8 nucleotides agree with TRBD2. The germline CDR1 and CDR2 sequences are LNHDA and SQIVND (reference sequence). The CDR3 covers 16 residues. Trimming removed 6 bases from V and 0 bases from J; junction bases left unmatched: 8. The CDR3 nucleotides are TGTGCCAGTAGAACCGGGACTAGACACAGCACAGATACGCAGTATTTT. Encoded protein: CASRTGTRHSTDTQYF.

This chain uses TRBV6-6 with TRBJ1-3, with 9 bases identical to TRBD1. CDR1 is MNHNY, CDR2 SVGAGI, per germline (reference sequence). The CDR3 loop spans 14 amino acids. Trimming removed 6 bases from V and 6 bases from J; junction bases left unmatched: 6. The CDR3 DNA sequence: TGTGCCAGCAGGGGAGGACAGGGGCTAAACACCATATATTTT. Translating gives CASRGGQGLNTIYF.

The chain combines TRBV28 with TRBJ1-2; TRBD1 matches at 11 bases. Trimming cost V 6 bases and J 8 bases; bases outside gene matches: 11. The length of the CDR3 is 15 residues. Germline-derived CDR1 and CDR2 are MDHEN and SYDVKM. This chain's CDR3 is CASRPPGQGARGYTF. The CDR3 nucleotides are TGTGCCAGCAGGCCGCCCGGACAGGGGGCAAGGGGCTACACCTTC.

The genes are TRBV23-1 and TRBJ1-4, with TRBD1 as a possible D gene (6 bases). TRBV23-1 is classed as an ORF, of uncertain function. The CDR3 totals 17 residues. Trimming took off 0 bases at V and 5 bases at J, with 16 bases between the two ends. The DNA of the CDR3 is TGCGCCAGCAGTCAATCGGGGCGGGGGCACAAAAATGAAAAACTGTTTTTT. It codes for CASSQSGRGHKNEKLFF.

This chain's CDR3 is CASSPTEASYGYTF. CDR3 sequence (DNA): TGTGCCAGCTCACCCACCGAGGCCAGCTATGGCTACACCTTC. V is TRBV18 and J is TRBJ1-2; the D is unclear. The CDR3 sequence is 14 residues long. Trimming removed 3 bases from V and 4 bases from J, with 12 bases in between. The germline V gene has CDR1 KGHSH and CDR2 LQKENI.

This clone was detected a few times. The chain uses TRBV6-5 and TRBJ1-1; the D is unclear. There are 15 residues in the CDR3. Trimming cost V 0 bases and J 6 bases, with 14 bases left between them. CDR1 MNHEY and CDR2 SVGAGI come from the germline V gene. The CDR3, as DNA: TGTGCCAGCAGTTACTCGGGCCCAGCGGTGTCTGAAGCTTTCTTT. It translates to CASSYSGPAVSEAFF.

This clone was observed once. This chain joins TRBV19 and TRBJ2-1; tentative D call: TRBD2 (6 bases). The CDR3 is made up of 12 amino acids. Trimming stripped 8 bases from V and 7 bases from J, with 12 bases between. Germline values: CDR1 LNHDA, CDR2 SQIVND (reference sequence). The chain's CDR3 is CASRGSGNEQFF. The CDR3 DNA is TGTGCCAGTCGGGGGAGTGGAAATGAGCAGTTCTTC.

The chain combines TRBV9 with TRBJ2-1; D unresolved. Germline V CDR1 and CDR2: SGDLS, YYNGEE. CDR3 size: 15 residues. V was clipped by 0 bases and J by 2 bases, with 9 bases between them. CDR3 in amino acids: CASSVGRITYNEQFF. The CDR3 DNA follows: TGTGCCAGCAGCGTAGGTCGTATTACCTACAATGAGCAGTTCTTC.